These T cell receptor beta chains were read from a single sample in a study of metastatic and nonmetastatic thyroid tumors. TCRdb re-analyzed the PCR reads using MiXCR. This table has around 20,000 clones, 20% appearing once. Source material: blood. The receptors here all came from a female donor with papillary thyroid cancer or a benign thyroid nodule (not recorded which). Some clones in this sample may be carry-over from other donors' samples. CDR3s include the opening cysteine and the closing phenylalanine or tryptophan. A D gene is named only where the DNA matches it firmly. Expanded clones get a size class; other rows say once, few or many, or leave the size out.

D,J,V,size,DNA,CDR3
TRBD1,TRBJ2-1,TRBV6-2/TRBV6-3,many,TGTGCCAGCAGTTGGGGGGACAGGCCATACCAGTTCTTC,CASSWGDRPYQFF
TRBD1,TRBJ2-7,TRBV4-1,many,TGCGCCAGCAGCCAAGATAGGGGGCGGCTTGCGGTGTACGAGCAGTACTTC,CASSQDRGRLAVYEQYF
TRBD1,TRBJ1-2,TRBV20-1,many,TGCAGTGCCTCAACGGGACAGTTAGAAGGTGGCTACACCTTC,CSASTGQLEGGYTF
TRBD2,TRBJ2-3,TRBV6-1,many,TGTGCCAGTCGTAAAGCTAGCGGGGGGACTCGGACAGATACGCAGTATTTT,CASRKASGGTRTDTQYF
TRBD1,TRBJ1-6,TRBV2,medium-sized,TGTGCCAGCAGTGCCGACAGGGCGTATAATTCACCCCTCCACTTT,CASSADRAYNSPLHF
NA,TRBJ1-6,TRBV6-1,few,TGTGCCAGCAGTGAATATCTACAGGGAAATTCACCCCTCCACTTT,CASSEYLQGNSPLHF
TRBD2,TRBJ2-3,TRBV11-2,many,TGTGCCAGCAGCCTGGGAGGGAGCGCCCGCGATACGCAGTATTTT,CASSLGGSARDTQYF
NA,TRBJ2-2,TRBV20-1,many,TGCAGTGCTGGGGAGTCAGGGGTGGGGGCCGGGGAGCTGTTTTTT,CSAGESGVGAGELFF
TRBD1,TRBJ1-2,TRBV5-4,many,TGTGCCAGCAGCTTGGCCTGGGGACAGTTTAACTATGGCTACACCTTC,CASSLAWGQFNYGYTF
TRBD1,TRBJ2-7,TRBV29-1,many,TGCAGCGTTGAAGAGACGACAGGGGCCAACGAGCAGTACTTC,CSVEETTGANEQYF
NA,TRBJ2-7,TRBV20-1,once,TGCAGTGCTAAGGGGAGTTCCCCTGTGGGCGAGCAGTACTTC,CSAKGSSPVGEQYF
NA,TRBJ1-4,TRBV20-1,many,TGCAGTGCTAGTAAAGCCCCCGGGACGGAAGAAAAACTGTTTTTT,CSASKAPGTEEKLFF
TRBD1,TRBJ2-1,TRBV4-2,NA,TGTGCCAGCAGCCAAGATGGACAGGTCCACAATGAGCAGTTCTTC,CASSQDGQVHNEQFF
NA,TRBJ2-7,TRBV9,many,TGTGCCAGCAGCGTAGATGTCTCCTACGAGCAGTACTTC,CASSVDVSYEQYF
TRBD2,TRBJ2-7,TRBV5-1,NA,TGCGCCAGCAGCTTCGGGACTAGCGTTGACGAGCAGTACTTC,CASSFGTSVDEQYF
NA,TRBJ2-7,TRBV10-1,NA,TGCGCCAGCAGTGAGTATGGCAGGGCAGGCTACGAGCAGTACTTC,CASSEYGRAGYEQYF
TRBD1,TRBJ1-3,TRBV19,many,TGTGCCAGTAGTATAGGGACAGGGTCTGGAAACACCATATATTTT,CASSIGTGSGNTIYF
TRBD2,TRBJ2-7,TRBV6-1,medium-sized,TGTGCCAGCAGTGAACTTGGGTCTAGCGGGGGGGCCTACGAGCAGTACTTC,CASSELGSSGGAYEQYF
NA,TRBJ1-6,TRBV3-1,many,TGTGCCAGCAGCCAAGAAGCGTGGCCCCTCCACTTT,CASSQEAWPLHF
NA,TRBJ2-7,TRBV28,few,TGTGCCAGCAGTCCAACTATCGGTAATTACTACGAGCAGTACTTC,CASSPTIGNYYEQYF
NA,TRBJ2-7,TRBV3-1,NA,TGTGCCAGCAGCCCCTCCGAGTCCAAGGGGCTTGAACAGTACTTC,CASSPSESKGLEQYF
NA,TRBJ2-2,TRBV7-6,NA,TGTGCCAGCAGCTTACAGTGGTGTGGTAACACCGGGGAGCTGTTTTTT,CASSLQWCGNTGELFF
TRBD1,TRBJ1-4,TRBV7-2,many,TGTGCCAGCAGCCCCTGGACAGGGGTGGGTGAAAAACTGTTTTTT,CASSPWTGVGEKLFF
NA,TRBJ2-5,TRBV20-1,NA,TGCAGTGCTCGCCCAACTGAGGCCAAGTACTTC,CSARPTEAKYF
NA,TRBJ1-1,TRBV18,many,TGTGCCAGCTCACTCGGATTAGGGCCTTTAAACACTGAAGCTTTCTTT,CASSLGLGPLNTEAFF
TRBD1,TRBJ2-1,TRBV18,NA,TGTGCCAGCTCACCACCCGCAGGGGGAGATGAGCAGTTCTTC,CASSPPAGGDEQFF
TRBD1,TRBJ2-7,TRBV7-9,NA,TGTGCCAGCAGCGTAGGAAAGGGGGCACGCGAGCAGTACTTC,CASSVGKGAREQYF
NA,TRBJ2-1,TRBV10-3,few,TGTGCCATCAGTGAGATAGCCGGGAATGTGGGTGAGCATTTCTTC,CAISEIAGNVGEHFF
NA,TRBJ2-1,TRBV12-3/TRBV12-4,NA,TGTGCCAGCCTACCGGGGAGATCCTACAATGAGCAGTTCTTC,CASLPGRSYNEQFF
NA,TRBJ2-1,TRBV5-1,NA,TGCGCCAGCAGCTTGGTTTGGACGAAGCAGTTCTTC,CASSLVWTKQFF
TRBD2,TRBJ2-7,TRBV7-9,NA,TGTGCCAGCAGCTTTGGAGCGGGAGGGCCGGGGGAGCAGTACTTC,CASSFGAGGPGEQYF
NA,TRBJ1-2,TRBV6-5,NA,TGTGCCAGCAGTGTACTGGGGGTGAACTATGGCTACACCTTC,CASSVLGVNYGYTF
NA,TRBJ2-2,TRBV5-1,NA,TGCGCCAGCAGCCTGGTTGCAGGATCAACCTGGGAGCTGTTTTTT,CASSLVAGSTWELFF
NA,TRBJ1-1,TRBV10-3,many,TGTGCCATCAGTGAGTCGAGAGGGGGCACTGAAGCTTTCTTT,CAISESRGGTEAFF
NA,TRBJ1-1,TRBV30,many,TGTGCCTGGAGGGGGAACACTGAAGCTTTCTTT,CAWRGNTEAFF
NA,TRBJ2-3,TRBV27,many,TGTGCCAGCAGCTCCACGGGGGCCGGAGAAGATACGCAGTATTTT,CASSSTGAGEDTQYF
TRBD1,TRBJ2-7,TRBV28,many,TGTGCCAGCAGTTTTCCCCCGGGACAGGGGACCTACGAGCAGTACTTC,CASSFPPGQGTYEQYF
NA,TRBJ1-6,TRBV27,few,TGTGCCAGCAGTTTATCTCGATCACCCCTCCACTTT,CASSLSRSPLHF
TRBD1,TRBJ2-3,TRBV4-1,many,TGCGCCAGCAGCCAAGTGGGACAGGGGATAGATACGCAGTATTTT,CASSQVGQGIDTQYF
TRBD2,TRBJ2-4,TRBV29-1,many,TGCAGCGTTGTGGGAGGGTCAAACATTCAGTACTTC,CSVVGGSNIQYF